A selection of T cell receptor beta chains follows, all from one sample in a study of Ad26.COV2.S vaccination and SARS-CoV-2 variants. Assay: immunoSEQ multiplex PCR; the TCRdb copy retains only in-frame clones and omits some. Of hundreds of thousands of clones in the sample, 89% were seen once. This material consisted of peripheral blood, taken in a trial of Ad26.COV2.S vaccine versus placebo. Source of these receptors: a person aged 18-65 years who received the Ad26.COV2.S COVID-19 vaccine or a placebo. Both conserved end residues are part of each CDR3. A D gene is named only where the DNA matches it firmly. Rows give clone size only sometimes, using once, few, many, or a class for an expanded clone.

-	-	TRBV30	TRBJ1-5	13	TGTGCCTGGAGTAAGGTTGGTGGACAGCCCCAGCATTTT	CAWSKVGGQPQHF
-	-	TRBV2	TRBJ1-4	13	TGTGCCAGCAGCCGAAGGGAAGATGAAAAACTGTTTTTT	CASSRREDEKLFF
TRBD1	once	TRBV6-2/TRBV6-3	TRBJ2-7	15	TGTGCCAGCAGTTACCAGGACAGGGGGCACTACGAGCAGTACTTC	CASSYQDRGHYEQYF
-	-	TRBV5-8	TRBJ1-6	11	TGTGCCAGCAGCAAGGAATCACCCCTCCACTTT	CASSKESPLHF
-	-	TRBV14	TRBJ1-1	16	TGTGCCAGCAGCCAAGTATGGGGCAGGATGAACACTGAAGCTTTCTTT	CASSQVWGRMNTEAFF
TRBD1	-	TRBV4-1	TRBJ1-5	15	TGCGCCAGCAGCCAAAGGGGGCTAGGCAATCAGCCCCAGCATTTT	CASSQRGLGNQPQHF
TRBD1	-	TRBV5-1	TRBJ2-1	14	TGCGCCAGCATCCCGGGACAGGGGCGTAATGAGCAGTTCTTC	CASIPGQGRNEQFF
-	-	TRBV18	TRBJ2-7	11	TGTGCCAGCTCACCAGGGGGCGAGCAGTACTTC	CASSPGGEQYF
-	-	TRBV7-2	TRBJ2-7	15	TGTGCCAGCAGCTTAGCGGTGGGGGCCCCCTACGAGCAGTACTTC	CASSLAVGAPYEQYF
-	-	TRBV30	TRBJ1-2	12	TGTGCCTGGAGTCCCTACAGGGACGGCTACACCTTC	CAWSPYRDGYTF
TRBD1	-	TRBV4-3	TRBJ2-4	16	TGCGCCAGCAGCCCCCGGACAGGGGGCATAGGAAACATTCAGTACTTC	CASSPRTGGIGNIQYF
TRBD1	-	TRBV5-8	TRBJ2-1	17	TGTGCCAGCAGCTTGGCTGCGGGACAGGGACCCTACAATGAGCAGTTCTTC	CASSLAAGQGPYNEQFF
-	-	TRBV27	TRBJ2-1	13	TGTGCCAGCAGTTGGGGACTCCACAATGAGCAGTTCTTC	CASSWGLHNEQFF
TRBD2	-	TRBV6-5	TRBJ2-1	16	TGTGCCAGCAGTTACTCCGGGACTAGCGGGAGTACTGAGCAGTTCTTC	CASSYSGTSGSTEQFF
TRBD1	once	TRBV7-3	TRBJ1-2	14	TGTGCCAGCAGGTCCCCGGACAGGGAGGATGGCTACACCTTC	CASRSPDREDGYTF
-	-	TRBV4-1	TRBJ1-2	15	TGCGCCAGCAGCAGCCAAGCAATGGGTAACTATGGCTACACCTTC	CASSSQAMGNYGYTF
-	few	TRBV4-1	TRBJ1-1	19	TGCGCCAGCAGCCAAGATCCCCCGGCAGTCTTTTGGGATAACACTGAAGCTTTCTTT	CASSQDPPAVFWDNTEAFF
-	-	TRBV19	TRBJ1-6	13	TGTGCCAGTAGTATAGATCAGCGTTCACCCCTCCACTTT	CASSIDQRSPLHF
-	-	TRBV29-1	TRBJ2-7	13	TGCAGCGCCACGGGCGGAGGACCCTACGAGCAGTACTTC	CSATGGGPYEQYF
-	-	TRBV21-1	TRBJ2-1	14	TGTGCCAGCAGCAATGGGACAGGGGGCTATGAGCAGTTCTTC	CASSNGTGGYEQFF
-	-	TRBV12-3/TRBV12-4	TRBJ1-2	13	TGTGCCAGTCTGATGGGCCCTAGACACGGCTACACCTTC	CASLMGPRHGYTF
TRBD2	-	TRBV7-9	TRBJ2-1	18	TGTGCCAGCAGCTTAGCGCGGGCTAGCGGGGGGGAGCAGAATGAGCAGTTCTTC	CASSLARASGGEQNEQFF
TRBD2	-	TRBV7-8	TRBJ2-7	16	TGTGCCAGCAGCTCTCAACTAGCGGGGTTCAGCTACGAGCAGTACTTC	CASSSQLAGFSYEQYF
-	few	TRBV3-1/TRBV3-2	TRBJ2-2	14	TGTGCCAGCAGCCAAGTGGGAGCTACCGGGGAGCTGTTTTTT	CASSQVGATGELFF
-	-	TRBV28	TRBJ1-6	17	TGTGCCAGCAGTTCCCAAACTACAATTCGCCTAAATTCACCCCTCCACTTT	CASSSQTTIRLNSPLHF
-	-	TRBV11-2	TRBJ1-4	12	TGTGCCAGCAGGGGGGTTCCGGAAAAACTGTTTTTT	CASRGVPEKLFF
-	-	TRBV6-5	TRBJ2-2	12	TGTGCCAGCAGTTACGTCGCCGGGGAGCTGTTTTTT	CASSYVAGELFF
-	-	TRBV6-5	TRBJ2-7	13	TGTGCCACCCGGGGCTGGGGGACGAGGGAGCAGTACTTC	CATRGWGTREQYF
-	-	TRBV11-1	TRBJ2-3	14	TGTGCCAGCAGCTTTTGGAGGGCTACAGATACGCAGTATTTT	CASSFWRATDTQYF
TRBD1	-	TRBV3-1/TRBV3-2	TRBJ1-1	14	TGTGCCAGCAGCCTCCAGGGGGCCGGAACTGAAGCTTTCTTT	CASSLQGAGTEAFF
-	-	TRBV29-1	TRBJ1-1	12	TGCAGCGGCCGGACTGTGAACACTGAAGCTTTCTTT	CSGRTVNTEAFF
-	few	TRBV18	TRBJ1-2	14	TGTGCCAGCTCACCTGAACAAGCTAACTATGGCTACACCTTC	CASSPEQANYGYTF
-	-	TRBV30	TRBJ1-2	12	TGTGCCTGGAGTGAGACCGACTATGGCTACACCTTC	CAWSETDYGYTF
-	few	TRBV19	TRBJ2-1	13	TGTGCCAGTAGTATAGGGACTTACAATGAGCAGTTCTTC	CASSIGTYNEQFF
-	-	TRBV19	TRBJ2-1	14	TGTGCCAGTAGTAATTCGGCAGGGTTTAATGAGCAGTTCTTC	CASSNSAGFNEQFF
TRBD1	-	TRBV4-1	TRBJ1-5	17	TGCGCCAGCAGCCAAGAGTTCACAGGGGGAGGGAATCAGCCCCAGCATTTT	CASSQEFTGGGNQPQHF
-	once	TRBV7-2	TRBJ2-6	15	TGTGCCAGCAGCCCCCGTGTGACTGGGGCCAACGTCCTGACTTTC	CASSPRVTGANVLTF
TRBD1	-	TRBV6-2/TRBV6-3	TRBJ1-1	15	TGTGCCAGCAGTTGGGACAGGGGAATGAACACTGAAGCTTTCTTT	CASSWDRGMNTEAFF
-	-	TRBV6-1	TRBJ2-7	13	TGTGCCAGCAGTGAAAGACCAACCTACGAGCAGTACTTC	CASSERPTYEQYF
TRBD1	-	TRBV19	TRBJ1-6	13	TGTGCCAGTATGACAGGGCTTGATTCACCCCTCCACTTT	CASMTGLDSPLHF